These T cell receptor beta chains were read from a single sample in a study of blood T cell repertoires in COVID-19. The data were produced by immunoSEQ multiplex PCR, yet TCRdb's version contains in-frame clones alone and is incomplete. Altogether tens of thousands of clones are present, around 86% being singletons, with the ten largest covering under 9%. Source material: peripheral blood. These receptors were taken from a man between 45 and 60 years old with active COVID-19. The CDR3 runs from the conserved cysteine through the conserved F or W. The order of the fields is CDR3 protein, CDR3 DNA, D gene, V gene, clone size, J gene. The D gene is left open where the match is weak. Some rows mark clone size as missing; the rest say once, few, many or name a class of expanded clone.

CASRSRSPNTEAFF TGTGCCAGTAGATCACGTAGCCCGAACACTGAAGCTTTCTTT . TRBV19 . TRBJ1-1
CASSHQQSNTGELFF TGCGCCAGCAGCCACCAACAGAGCAACACCGGGGAGCTGTTTTTT . TRBV4-1 . TRBJ2-2
CASSKSHGGNYGYTF TGTGCCAGCAGCAAAAGTCACGGAGGGAACTATGGCTACACCTTC . TRBV21-1 . TRBJ1-2
CASSVAPGQGEKLFF TGTGCCAGCAGCGTAGCTCCGGGACAGGGTGAAAAACTGTTTTTT TRBD1 TRBV9 . TRBJ1-4
CASSSPPGEQYF TGTGCCAGCAGTTCCCCGCCGGGCGAGCAGTACTTC . TRBV27 few TRBJ2-7
CASSGRTGVNTGELFF TGTGCCAGCAGTGGACGGACAGGGGTAAACACCGGGGAGCTGTTTTTT TRBD1 TRBV27 . TRBJ2-2
CASSLLATVPPYEQYF TGTGCCAGCAGTTTATTGGCGACAGTCCCTCCCTACGAGCAGTACTTC . TRBV27 . TRBJ2-7
CASSSTGFFIDTEAFF TGTGCCAGCAGCTCTACAGGGTTTTTTATCGACACTGAAGCTTTCTTT . TRBV7-9 . TRBJ1-1
CASSMGRSGYTF TGTGCCAGTAGTATGGGGCGTTCTGGCTACACCTTC . TRBV19 . TRBJ1-2
CASSPRNSINEKLFF TGTGCCAGCAGCCCTCGAAACAGCATTAATGAAAAACTGTTTTTT . TRBV3-1/TRBV3-2 once TRBJ1-4
CASSQDRSRAGRRTEAFF TGCGCCAGCAGCCAAGATCGATCTAGGGCAGGGAGGAGGACTGAAGCTTTCTTT . TRBV4-1 once TRBJ1-1
CASSAHPGQEGNTQYF TGTGCCAGCAGCGCCCACCCGGGACAGGAAGGGAATACGCAGTATTTT TRBD1 TRBV3-1/TRBV3-2 once TRBJ2-3
CASSHSSGSTSSYEQYF TGCGCCAGCAGCCACTCAAGCGGGAGTACTAGCTCCTACGAGCAGTACTTC TRBD2 TRBV5-1 . TRBJ2-7
CASRYRDVGTQYF TGTGCCAGCAGATACAGGGATGTAGGGACCCAGTACTTC . TRBV27 . TRBJ2-5
CASSAGRNTQYF TGTGCCAGCAGCGCAGGGAGGAATACGCAGTATTTT . TRBV7-3 . TRBJ2-3
CASSPQRGADNSPLHF TGTGCCAGCAGCCCCCAAAGAGGAGCCGATAATTCACCCCTCCACTTT . TRBV7-2 . TRBJ1-6
CATSRGGANYGYTF TGTGCCACCTCCCGGGGAGGAGCTAACTATGGCTACACCTTC . TRBV6-5 . TRBJ1-2
CASSDGQDRLASPLHF TGTGCCAGCTCAGACGGACAGGATAGGCTCGCTTCACCCCTCCACTTT TRBD1 TRBV18 . TRBJ1-6
CASRLSGPARDTQYF TGTGCCAGTAGGCTAAGCGGGCCCGCACGTGATACGCAGTATTTT . TRBV19 . TRBJ2-3
CASSSRQGVLHEQFF TGCGCCAGCAGCTCCAGACAGGGAGTGTTGCATGAGCAGTTCTTC TRBD1 TRBV5-1 . TRBJ2-1